This T cell receptor (beta chain) was profiled in a study of shared clonotypes between healthy human individuals. Background on the study: CD4 naive cells filled three plates per donor, CD4 memory three, CD8 naive two and CD8 memory one.

Per germline, CDR1 MDHEN and CDR2 SYDVKM. V lost 3 bases, J lost 6 bases, and 5 bases lay in between. This CDR3 has 11 amino acids. Assay: immunoSEQ multiplex PCR; the TCRdb copy retains only in-frame clones and omits some. The sample lists about 2.1 million clones; 93% were seen once. In the naive CD8 group, cells lacked CD45RO and were positively selected for CCR7, so terminally differentiated effector memory CD45RA+ cells were left out. A word on this clone: The antigen is undetermined.

Study-wide results and caveats: Only blood was sampled, and tissue TCR repertoires likely differ from blood ones. Researchers found naive subsets generally carried larger estimated richness than memory subsets. Some clonotypes were shared by all four sorted-subset donors, while others were not shared. The non-shared ones had lower generation probabilities than the shared ones.

The sample comprised naive CD8+ T cells from PBMCs. This sequence joins TRBV28 and TRBJ1-1; unclear D gene. The clonotype originates from a man aged 18 to 29 in good health. Some clones in this sample may be carry-over from other donors' samples. The CDR3: CASSFSAEAFF. In DNA, the CDR3 is TGTGCCAGCAGTTTTAGTGCTGAAGCTTTCTTT. The full variable domain, with the rest looked up from reference TRBV28 and TRBJ1-1, is DVKVTQSSRYLVKRTGEKVFLECVQDMDHENMFWYRQDPGLGLRLIYFSYDVKMKEKGDIPEGYSVSREKKERFSLILESASTNQTSMYLCASSFSAEAFFGQGTRLTVV.